This T cell receptor beta chain was recorded in a study of blood T cell repertoires in COVID-19. Generated by immunoSEQ multiplex PCR, the TCRdb table keeps only in-frame clones and is missing some. The sample records about 150,000 clones, around four fifths being singletons. J was trimmed by 2 bases and V by 7 bases; bases with no gene match: 8. The CDR3 has 15 amino acids. Germline CDR1 reads LNHDA; CDR2 reads SQIVND (reference sequence). This TCR came from a woman aged 45-60 years who had recovered from COVID-19. The V and J genes are TRBV19 and TRBJ2-3, with 8 positions matching TRBD2. Sequencing was carried out using PBMCs or T cells enriched from blood (not recorded which). The CDR3 reads CASTPGRGLTDTQYF. The CDR3 DNA is TGTGCCAGTACCCCCGGGAGGGGACTCACAGATACGCAGTATTTT.